The TCR beta chain described here comes from a study of blood T cell repertoires in COVID-19. Looking at the study overall: The United States, Italy and Spain provided the acute and convalescent COVID-19 samples. The cDNA or gDNA used as material had been derived from T cells, B-cell-depleted T cells, or PBMCs.

Original processing methods: Amplification of reference gene primers provided the estimated nucleated cell counts. TCRdb's table, derived via immunoSEQ multiplex PCR, lists solely in-frame clones and lacks some. That table furnishes V, J and clone size, whereas the DNA furnished D and trimming. The sample yields about 110,000 clones, about 88% seen once. CDR3 length equals 20 residues. Germline CDR1 and CDR2: SGHRS and YFSETQ. V was clipped by 0 bases and J by 1 base, with 26 bases between them. The sequencing input was peripheral blood. The genes are TRBV5-1 and TRBJ2-7; weak D call: TRBD2 (7 bases). The origin of this receptor is a human donor in a cohort sampled during active COVID-19. The CDR3 protein is CASSLVGRGETGHPSYEQYF. The CDR3 DNA follows: TGCGCCAGCAGCTTGGTGGGGAGGGGAGAAACAGGGCACCCGTCCTACGAGCAGTACTTC.